Shown below are 10 T cell receptor beta chains from a single sample sequenced in a study of blood T cell repertoires in COVID-19 (dated by TCRdb to about 2020). The receptor library was made with the immunoSEQ multiplex PCR assay. TCRdb took this table from immuneACCESS and kept in-frame rearrangements with V and J called. Such tables lack part of the clones; where checked against another copy, unresolved V genes explain under half of the gap, and the rest is unexplained. The sample includes hundreds of thousands of clones, with around nine tenths observed a single time. Around 2.9% of the sample is taken by the ten largest. Sequencing was performed on peripheral blood. Every receptor here comes from a human donor in a cohort sampled during active COVID-19.

This rearrangement joins TRBV6-6 to TRBJ1-5, with D unresolved. The V end was cut by 6 bases, the J end by 3 bases, with 9 bases between. The CDR3 spans 13 residues. The germline CDR1 and CDR2 sequences are MNHNY and SVGAGI (reference sequence). The CDR3, as DNA: TGTGCCAGCAGGGAGTATACCAATCAGCCCCAGCATTTT. Residues: CASREYTNQPQHF.

CDR3 coding DNA: TGTGCCTCCCATCCAGGGGATAGTAAAGAGCAGTACTTC. Its translation is CASHPGDSKEQYF. The chain uses TRBV10-3 and TRBJ2-7; perhaps TRBD1 as D (6 bases). V was pared by 11 bases and J by 7 bases, with 21 bases between. The CDR3 consists of 13 residues. Germline V gives CDR1 ENHRY, CDR2 SYGVKD.

A single count supports this clone. V usage is TRBV15 and J usage is TRBJ2-7; 9 nucleotides align to TRBD1. Trimming removed 3 bases from V and 5 bases from J; junction bases left unmatched: 17. The CDR3 extends over 18 amino acids. Germline CDR1 reads LNHNV; CDR2 reads YYDKDF (reference sequence). The CDR3 reads CATSRRGRPGTGRDEQYF. The CDR3 DNA is TGTGCCACCAGCAGGCGCGGGAGACCCGGGACAGGGAGGGACGAGCAGTACTTC.

The V and J genes are TRBV28 and TRBJ2-3; TRBD2 matches 15 bases. J lost 1 base, V lost 6 bases, and 8 bases had no gene match. CDR3 length equals 18 residues. The germline V gene has CDR1 MDHEN and CDR2 SYDVKM. CDR3 amino acids: CASSLGTSGRWGTDTQYF. CDR3 in DNA: TGTGCCAGCAGCCTTGGGACTAGCGGGAGGTGGGGCACAGATACGCAGTATTTT.

This rearrangement joins TRBV5-1 to TRBJ2-4; no definite D call. Trimming removed 2 bases from V and 0 bases from J, with 15 bases in between. Per the germline V gene, CDR1 is SGHRS and CDR2 is YFSETQ. The CDR3 runs to 17 residues. The CDR3 DNA reads TGCGCCAGCAGCTTCAGAGCAGGTGGTTTAGCCAAAAACATTCAGTACTTC. It translates to CASSFRAGGLAKNIQYF.

In its sample, this clone was seen once. The chain carries TRBV3-1 (or the pseudogene TRBV3-2) and TRBJ1-1; 7 positions match TRBD1. The CDR3 is made up of 14 amino acids. The germline V gene has CDR1 LGHDT and CDR2 YNNKEL (reference sequence). V trimming: 5 bases; J trimming: 4 bases; junction bases outside the gene matches: 7. For the CDR3, the DNA is TGTGCCAGCAGCACCCGGACAGGCGGCACTGAAGCTTTCTTT. Protein sequence: CASSTRTGGTEAFF.

About this clone itself: This sample also contains other DNA sequences that code for the same CDR3. V gene TRBV6-5 combines with J gene TRBJ1-2, with a possible D match to TRBD1 (5 bases). This CDR3 is 12 amino acids long. Germline V gives CDR1 MNHEY, CDR2 SVGAGI. V lost 2 bases and J 5 bases, leaving 6 bases between the germline ends. The CDR3 spells CASSYQGYGYTF. The CDR3 coding sequence is TGTGCCAGCAGTTACCAGGGTTATGGCTACACCTTC.

This clone came up once. The chain recombines TRBV13 with TRBJ1-1, with 8 bases lining up with TRBD1. This CDR3 contains 16 residues. The J segment lost 10 bases and the V segment lost 0 bases, leaving 13 bases of the junction unmatched. Per germline, CDR1 PRHDT and CDR2 FYEKMQ (reference sequence). The CDR3: CASSLGGQGAWGGAFF. The CDR3 region has the DNA TGTGCCAGCAGCTTAGGCGGGCAGGGGGCGTGGGGTGGAGCTTTCTTT.

This chain uses TRBV11-2 with TRBJ2-5; no definite D call. Germline values: CDR1 SGHAT, CDR2 FQNNGV. The CDR3 spans 14 residues. V shed 0 bases and J shed 3 bases, with 8 bases lying between them. In DNA, the CDR3 is TGTGCCAGCAGCTTAGATGTGGCGGAAGAGACCCAGTACTTC. The encoded protein is CASSLDVAEETQYF.

CDR3 in amino acids: CASSVAAAGNTIYF. The CDR3 DNA follows: TGTGCCAGCAGTGTAGCAGCTGCTGGAAACACCATATATTTT. The chain joins TRBV6-1 to TRBJ1-3, with D unclear. The CDR3 has 14 amino acids. The V and J ends lost 4 bases and 2 bases respectively, with 9 bases between them. Germline CDR1 MNHNS, CDR2 SASEGT.